This T cell receptor (beta chain) was retrieved from a study of blood T cell repertoires in COVID-19. Study information: There were acute and convalescent COVID-19 samples, and they came from the United States, Italy and Spain. PBMCs, B-cell-depleted T cells, or T cells provided the cDNA or gDNA that made up the material.

Here immunoSEQ multiplex PCR was the method, and the copy in TCRdb shows in-frame clones only, minus some. The table includes about 200,000 clones, 80% to 85% detected once. The junction had 8 bases not matched to a gene; V was cut back by 5 bases and J by 5 bases. CDR3 length equals 14 residues. CDR1 and CDR2 (germline): MNHEY, SMNVEV (reference sequence). This chain uses TRBV27 with TRBJ1-2; 7 bases line up with TRBD1. The origin of this receptor is a human donor in a cohort sampled during active COVID-19. The sample taken for sequencing was peripheral blood. CDR3 amino acids: CASSPTGALYGYTF. The CDR3 bases are TGTGCCAGCAGTCCCACAGGGGCTCTATATGGCTACACCTTC.